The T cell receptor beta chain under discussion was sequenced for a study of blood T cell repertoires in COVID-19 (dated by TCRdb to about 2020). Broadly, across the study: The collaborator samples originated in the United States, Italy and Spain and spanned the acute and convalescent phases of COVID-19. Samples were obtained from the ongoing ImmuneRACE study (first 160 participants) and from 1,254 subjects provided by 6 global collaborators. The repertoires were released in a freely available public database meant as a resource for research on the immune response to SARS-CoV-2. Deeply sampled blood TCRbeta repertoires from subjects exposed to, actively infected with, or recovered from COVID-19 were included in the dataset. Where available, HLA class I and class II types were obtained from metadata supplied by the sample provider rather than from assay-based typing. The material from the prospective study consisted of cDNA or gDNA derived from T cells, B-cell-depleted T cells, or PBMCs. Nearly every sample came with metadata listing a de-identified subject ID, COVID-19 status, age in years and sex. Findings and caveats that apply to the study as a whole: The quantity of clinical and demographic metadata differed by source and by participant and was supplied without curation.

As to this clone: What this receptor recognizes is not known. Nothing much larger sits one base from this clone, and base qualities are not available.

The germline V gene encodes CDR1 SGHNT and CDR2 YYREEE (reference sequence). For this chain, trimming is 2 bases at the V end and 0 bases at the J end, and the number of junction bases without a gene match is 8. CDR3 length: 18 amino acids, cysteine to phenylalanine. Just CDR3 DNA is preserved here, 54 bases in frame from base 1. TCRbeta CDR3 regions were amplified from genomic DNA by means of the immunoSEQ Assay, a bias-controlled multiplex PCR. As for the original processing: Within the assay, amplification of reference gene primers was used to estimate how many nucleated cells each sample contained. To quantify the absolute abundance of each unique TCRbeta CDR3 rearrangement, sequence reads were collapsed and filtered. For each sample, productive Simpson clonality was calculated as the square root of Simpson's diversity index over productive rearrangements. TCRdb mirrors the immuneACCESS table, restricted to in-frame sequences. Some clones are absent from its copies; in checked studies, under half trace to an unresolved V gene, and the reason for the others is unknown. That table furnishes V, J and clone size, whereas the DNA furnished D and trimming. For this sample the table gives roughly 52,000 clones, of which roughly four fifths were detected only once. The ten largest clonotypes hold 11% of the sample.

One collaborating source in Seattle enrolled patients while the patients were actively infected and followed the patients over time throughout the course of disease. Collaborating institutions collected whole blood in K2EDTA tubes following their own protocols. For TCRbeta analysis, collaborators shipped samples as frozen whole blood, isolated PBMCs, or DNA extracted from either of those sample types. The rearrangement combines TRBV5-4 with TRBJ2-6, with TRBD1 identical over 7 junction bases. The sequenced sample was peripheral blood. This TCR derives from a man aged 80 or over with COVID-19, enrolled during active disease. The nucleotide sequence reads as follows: TGTGCCAGCAGCTTCCCGACAGGGTTTGGCTCTGGGGCCAACGTCCTGACTTTC. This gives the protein CASSFPTGFGSGANVLTF.